Shown below are 32 T cell receptor beta chains from a single sample sequenced in a study of blood T cell repertoires in COVID-19. Assay: immunoSEQ multiplex PCR; the TCRdb copy retains only in-frame clones and omits some. The sample holds some 250,000 clones; approximately 86% are singletons and the top ten take around 0.8%. Sequencing was performed on peripheral blood. All receptors derive from a woman aged 25 to 39 with acute or convalescent COVID-19.

The chain carries TRBV30 and TRBJ2-3, with 7 bases aligning to TRBD1. After removal of 4 bases from V and 6 bases from J, the junction contained 13 bases not matched to a gene. CDR1 is GTSNPN and CDR2 is SVGIG in the germline V gene (reference sequence). CDR3 length equals 15 residues. The CDR3 spells CAWTPTGTVVDTQYF. As DNA, the CDR3 is TGTGCCTGGACCCCGACAGGGACAGTCGTGGATACGCAGTATTTT.

V usage is TRBV5-1 and J usage is TRBJ2-1; maybe TRBD1 (5 bases). V was trimmed by 2 bases and J by 5 bases, leaving 11 bases between them. Germline CDR1 SGHRS, CDR2 YFSETQ. The CDR3 spans 14 residues. The CDR3 is CASSFMGQNNEQFF. The CDR3 DNA follows: TGCGCCAGCAGCTTCATGGGGCAGAACAATGAGCAGTTCTTC.

This clone appeared once. This rearrangement joins TRBV24-1 to TRBJ2-3, with D hard to call. The V end was cut by 3 bases, the J end by 6 bases, with 9 bases between. This CDR3 has 13 residues. Looked up from germline, CDR1 is KGHDR and CDR2 is SFDVKD. In DNA, the CDR3 is TGTGCCACCAGTGATCGCGACTCGGATACGCAGTATTTT. It codes for CATSDRDSDTQYF.

The chain employs TRBV12-3 or TRBV12-4 and TRBJ1-2; weak D call: TRBD1 (6 bases). CDR3 length: 13 amino acids. V was cut by 5 bases and J by 6 bases, with 13 bases left in between. The CDR3 region has the DNA TGTGCCAGCAGTCTCCGACAGGCGAATGGCTACACCTTC. Protein: CASSLRQANGYTF.

The chain joins TRBV7-2 to TRBJ2-3; TRBD2 matches 7 bases. Trimming took 8 bases from V and 3 from J; bases not matched to a gene: 11. The CDR3 is made up of 15 amino acids. Germline V gives CDR1 SGHTA, CDR2 FQGNSA. CDR3 in amino acids: CASGKGSGATDTQYF. The DNA for the CDR3 is TGTGCCAGCGGGAAGGGGAGCGGGGCTACAGATACGCAGTATTTT.

This chain links TRBV5-1 with TRBJ2-2, with 7 nucleotides matching TRBD2. With V trimmed by 5 bases and J by 5 bases, 6 bases remained unmatched. This CDR3 contains 14 residues. Germline values: CDR1 SGHRS, CDR2 YFSETQ. The CDR3: CASSRGGLTGELFF. CDR3 nucleotides: TGCGCCAGCAGTCGCGGGGGACTAACCGGGGAGCTGTTTTTT.

This chain uses TRBV27 with TRBJ2-1, with 10 bases aligning to TRBD1. Germline V lookup: CDR1 MNHEY, CDR2 SMNVEV (reference sequence). J was trimmed by 9 bases and V by 5 bases; bases with no gene match: 4. This CDR3 comprises 13 residues. CDR3 residues: CASSRQGAGEQFF. The DNA for the CDR3 is TGTGCCAGCAGTAGACAGGGGGCCGGTGAGCAGTTCTTC.

This rearrangement joins TRBV14 to TRBJ2-2, with 7 bases identical to TRBD1. V lost 4 bases and J lost 1; bases outside the gene matches: 12. Germline lookup yields CDR1 SGHDN and CDR2 FVKESK. The CDR3 loop spans 18 amino acids. In DNA form, the CDR3 reads TGTGCCAGCAGCCCGAAGGGGGCGACCGTTCTGAACACCGGGGAGCTGTTTTTT. Encoded protein: CASSPKGATVLNTGELFF.

The chain is built from TRBV4-2 and TRBJ2-6, with D unclear. There are 16 residues in the CDR3. Germline V gene data show CDR1 as LGHNA and CDR2 as YNFKEQ. Trimming removed 0 bases from V and 0 bases from J, with 6 bases in between. The CDR3 spells CASSQEPGSGANVLTF. For the CDR3, the DNA is TGTGCCAGCAGCCAAGAACCGGGCTCTGGGGCCAACGTCCTGACTTTC.

The chain is built from TRBV9 and TRBJ2-3; the match to TRBD1 covers 7 bases. J was trimmed by 4 bases and V by 3 bases; bases with no gene match: 26. CDR3 size: 21 residues. Germline-derived CDR1 and CDR2 are SGDLS and YYNGEE. CDR3 in DNA: TGTGCCAGCAGCGCCAGTGGGGACAGTCGCCAACCCGGCGAGGTCCCAGATACGCAGTATTTT. Its translation: CASSASGDSRQPGEVPDTQYF.

The J gene is TRBJ2-1, the V gene TRBV27, with TRBD2 matching 10 bases. The length of the CDR3 is 17 residues. V gave up 9 bases and J gave up 7 bases; unmatched junction bases: 18. Germline values: CDR1 MNHEY, CDR2 SMNVEV (reference sequence). CDR3 region: CARTRSGRACLKNEQFF. The CDR3, as DNA: TGTGCCAGGACTCGGAGCGGGAGGGCCTGTTTAAAGAATGAGCAGTTCTTC.

The chain uses TRBV6-6 and TRBJ2-7; 7 nucleotides align to TRBD1. The CDR3 length is 14 residues. V shed 2 bases, J shed 3 bases, and the junction held 4 bases outside the gene matches. From germline, CDR1 is MNHNY and CDR2 SVGAGI (reference sequence). The CDR3 spells CASSYDRVGYEQYF. In DNA, the CDR3 is TGTGCCAGCAGTTACGACAGGGTAGGCTACGAGCAGTACTTC.

This chain uses TRBV29-1 with TRBJ1-1; D gene ambiguous. CDR1 is SQVTM, CDR2 ANQGSEA, per germline. The CDR3 is made up of 12 amino acids. Trimming stripped 3 bases from V and 3 bases from J, with 8 bases between. The CDR3 DNA follows: TGCAGCGTTGATCCCGGGTACACTGAAGCTTTCTTT. It is translated as CSVDPGYTEAFF.

The V call is TRBV7-3, the J call TRBJ2-1, with 7 bases lining up with TRBD1. Germline V lookup: CDR1 SGHTA, CDR2 FQGTGA. After removal of 5 bases from V and 7 bases from J, the junction contained 17 bases not matched to a gene. This CDR3 is 17 amino acids long. CDR3 in amino acids: CASSADRDVSLVNEQFF. The CDR3 coding sequence is TGTGCCAGCAGCGCAGACAGGGATGTTTCCCTTGTGAATGAGCAGTTCTTC.

This clone came up a few times. The chain has TRBV23-1 and TRBJ1-5; the D is unclear. TRBV23-1 is annotated as an ORF whose role is uncertain. The CDR3 has 16 residues. V lost 3 bases and J 0 bases, leaving 12 bases between the germline ends. The CDR3 DNA follows: TGCGCCAGCAGTCATATCGGAGAGTATAGCAATCAGCCCCAGCATTTT. Translated: CASSHIGEYSNQPQHF.

The rearrangement links TRBV6-2 or TRBV6-3 to TRBJ2-7; 8 bases align to TRBD1. The germline CDR1 and CDR2 sequences are MNHEY and SVGEGT. The V gene end was trimmed by 5 bases and the J gene end by 1 base; junction bases not matched to a gene: 4. The CDR3 extends over 14 amino acids. The CDR3 DNA is TGTGCCAGCAGTGACAGGGGAGCGTCCTACGAGCAGTACTTC. This codes for CASSDRGASYEQYF.

V usage is TRBV6-4 and J usage is TRBJ2-3, with 9 bases aligning to TRBD2. The CDR3 extends over 15 amino acids. The V segment lost 4 bases and the J segment 0 bases; nucleotides outside the gene matches: 2. From germline, CDR1 is MRHNA and CDR2 SNTAGT. Here the CDR3 reads CASSALAGSTDTQYF. CDR3 in DNA: TGTGCCAGCAGTGCCCTAGCGGGGAGCACAGATACGCAGTATTTT.

The rearrangement joins TRBV5-4 to TRBJ2-5; 8 nucleotides agree with TRBD1. The V gene end was trimmed by 2 bases and the J gene end by 7 bases; junction bases not matched to a gene: 4. CDR1 SGHNT and CDR2 YYREEE come from the germline V gene (reference sequence). The CDR3 is 13 residues long. CDR3 coding DNA: TGTGCCAGCAGCTTTGAACAGGGGGTGACCCAGTACTTC. Amino acids: CASSFEQGVTQYF.

V and J are TRBV19 and TRBJ2-1; 8 positions agree with TRBD1. Germline V CDR1 and CDR2: LNHDA, SQIVND (reference sequence). This CDR3 is 14 amino acids long. Germline trimming cut 5 bases from V and 6 bases from J; bases unmatched to any gene: 6. The CDR3 DNA reads as TGTGCCAGTAGTCCTGGACAGGGATTCAATGAGCAGTTCTTC. This codes for CASSPGQGFNEQFF.

V usage is TRBV5-8 and J usage is TRBJ2-1; 9 bases map to TRBD1. Germline V gene data show CDR1 as SGHTS and CDR2 as YDEGEE. V was pared by 7 bases and J by 4 bases, with 9 bases of the junction left unmatched. This CDR3 contains 15 residues. This chain's CDR3 is CASGTNRGQYNEQFF. The CDR3 DNA follows: TGTGCCAGCGGCACAAACAGGGGGCAGTACAATGAGCAGTTCTTC.

V usage is TRBV5-4 and J usage is TRBJ2-3; 7 bases map to TRBD1. V trimming: 6 bases; J trimming: 1 base; junction bases outside the gene matches: 5. Germline V CDR1 and CDR2: SGHNT, YYREEE (reference sequence). The length of the CDR3 is 14 residues. CDR3 bases: TGTGCCAGCACCGACAGGGCCGGCACAGATACGCAGTATTTT. Translating gives CASTDRAGTDTQYF.

This clone was detected a few times. This chain links TRBV12-3 or TRBV12-4 with TRBJ2-4, with D possibly TRBD2 on 5 matching bases. Trimming stripped 6 bases from V and 0 bases from J, with 6 bases between. This CDR3 is 13 amino acids long. The CDR3 protein is CASSAGAKNIQYF. The CDR3 nucleotides are TGTGCCAGCAGCGCGGGAGCCAAAAACATTCAGTACTTC.

The chain has TRBV19 and TRBJ1-5, with D unclear. The CDR3 consists of 16 residues. V lost 6 bases and J 4 bases, leaving 19 bases between the germline ends. Germline assignment: CDR1 LNHDA and CDR2 SQIVND (reference sequence). CDR3 bases: TGTGCCAGTAGCAGGAAAGACGCGGGGAAGAATCAGCCCCAGCATTTT. It translates to CASSRKDAGKNQPQHF.

Note on this clone: Because the CDR3's place on the DNA is in doubt, the DNA is left out and the CDR3 is given as listed by TCRdb. V usage is TRBV21-1 and J usage is TRBJ1-3. TRBV21-1 is tagged as a pseudogene. Termini included, the CDR3 measures 14 amino acids. This CDR3 is CASSSWGRGNTIYF.

The chain uses TRBV4-1 and TRBJ1-5, with a weak D call TRBD1 (6 bases). V was cut by 3 bases and J by 3 bases, with 12 bases left in between. This CDR3 is 15 amino acids long. Germline V gene data show CDR1 as MGHRA and CDR2 as YSYEKL. The CDR3 loop reads CASSHLQGNNQPQHF. Written as DNA, the CDR3 is TGCGCCAGCAGCCACTTACAGGGAAACAATCAGCCCCAGCATTTT.

The chain combines TRBV2 with TRBJ2-5; perhaps TRBD1 as D (6 bases). Germline V gene data show CDR1 as SNHLY and CDR2 as FYNNEI. The CDR3 is 13 amino acids. V lost 6 bases and J 5 bases, leaving 13 bases between the germline ends. For the CDR3, the DNA is TGTGCCAGCAGAGAACAGGGATGGGAGACCCAGTACTTC. It is translated as CASREQGWETQYF. The whole variable domain, filled in from reference TRBV2 and TRBJ2-5, reads EPEVTQTPSHQVTQMGQEVILRCVPISNHLYFYWYRQILGQKVEFLVSFYNNEISEKSEIFDDQFSVERPDGSNFTLKIRSTKLEDSAMYFCASREQGWETQYFGPGTRLLVL.

J is TRBJ1-6 and V is TRBV6-5; the D gene is possibly TRBD1 (5 bases). V was trimmed by 2 bases and J by 7 bases, leaving 9 bases between them. The CDR3 covers 14 residues. Germline V gene sequence: CDR1 MNHEY, CDR2 SVGAGI. CDR3 loop: CASSYRGPNSPLHF. The CDR3, as DNA: TGTGCCAGCAGTTACAGGGGTCCCAATTCACCCCTCCACTTT.

The chain is built from TRBV6-5 and TRBJ1-5; D is uncertain. CDR1 and CDR2 from the germline V gene are MNHEY and SVGAGI. V lost 4 bases to trimming and J lost 5 bases, with 6 bases between them. This CDR3 is built from 12 residues. The CDR3 DNA reads as TGTGCCAGCAGTTCCCTCGATCAGCCCCAGCATTTT. Encoded protein: CASSSLDQPQHF.

V gene TRBV19 combines with J gene TRBJ1-5; D gene ambiguous. Deletions cut 6 bases from V and 2 bases from J, with 17 bases between. Germline V lookup: CDR1 LNHDA, CDR2 SQIVND (reference sequence). The CDR3 loop spans 16 amino acids. CDR3 loop: CASSFAAGLGNQPQHF. In nucleotides, the CDR3 is TGTGCCAGTAGCTTCGCGGCGGGGTTAGGCAATCAGCCCCAGCATTTT.

This chain connects TRBV5-1 to TRBJ2-7; D perhaps matches TRBD1 (6 bases). CDR3 length equals 15 residues. Between the trimmed V and J ends, which lost 0 bases and 1 base, there was a span of 11 bases. Germline V gene sequence: CDR1 SGHRS, CDR2 YFSETQ. CDR3 protein: CASSLASGVSYEQYF. The CDR3 DNA sequence: TGCGCCAGCAGCTTGGCGTCAGGGGTATCCTACGAGCAGTACTTC. Looking up the rest from reference TRBV5-1 and TRBJ2-7 gives the full variable domain: KAGVTQTPRYLIKTRGQQVTLSCSPISGHRSVSWYQQTPGQGLQFLFEYFSETQRNKGNFPGRFSGRQFSNSRSEMNVSTLELGDSALYLCASSLASGVSYEQYFGPGTRLTVT.

The genes are TRBV6-5 and TRBJ2-1; D is uncertain. The length of the CDR3 is 14 residues. The V end was cut by 6 bases, the J end by 4 bases, with 13 bases between. From germline, CDR1 is MNHEY and CDR2 SVGAGI. CDR3 coding DNA: TGTGCCAGCAGAGTAGCCCCGGCGTACAATGAGCAGTTCTTC. As protein: CASRVAPAYNEQFF.

This chain links TRBV30 with TRBJ2-7; TRBD2 agrees at 13 bases. The trim removed 7 bases at V and 4 bases at J, leaving 4 bases unmatched. Germline values: CDR1 GTSNPN, CDR2 SVGIG (reference sequence). The CDR3 consists of 13 residues. This CDR3 reads CASGGLAGYEQYF. Here the CDR3 DNA reads TGTGCCTCGGGGGGACTAGCGGGGTACGAGCAGTACTTC.